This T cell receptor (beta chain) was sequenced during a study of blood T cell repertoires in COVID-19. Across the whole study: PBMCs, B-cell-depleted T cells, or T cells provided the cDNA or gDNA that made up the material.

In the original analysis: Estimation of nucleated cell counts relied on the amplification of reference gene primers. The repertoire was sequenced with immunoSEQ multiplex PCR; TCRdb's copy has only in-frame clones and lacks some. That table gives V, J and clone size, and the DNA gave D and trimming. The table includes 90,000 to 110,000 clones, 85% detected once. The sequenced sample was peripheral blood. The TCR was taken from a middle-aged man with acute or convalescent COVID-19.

CDR3 loop: CASSIDSIERAGNEQFF. Written as DNA, the CDR3 is TGTGCCAGTAGTATAGATAGCATTGAGCGGGCTGGCAATGAGCAGTTCTTC. The chain combines TRBV19 with TRBJ2-1; tentative D call: TRBD2 (6 bases). The CDR3 consists of 17 residues. The V end was cut by 0 bases, the J end by 6 bases, with 18 bases between. Germline lookup yields CDR1 LNHDA and CDR2 SQIVND (reference sequence).